A selection of T cell receptor beta chains follows, all from one sample in a study of beta chain features in type 1 diabetes. This table comes from immunoSEQ multiplex PCR, and its TCRdb copy is limited to in-frame clones, with some not included. The table records 400,000 to 600,000 clones, about 29% of them present only once. Sequencing was carried out using naive CD4+ T cells from blood. The source is a man younger than 35 in good health. CDR3s leave out the opening cysteine and the closing phenylalanine or tryptophan. Rows may omit the clone size; those that give it use once, few, many or a size class.

TRBV29-1	TRBJ2-1	few	SGTGTSYNEQF
TRBV4-3	TRBJ2-4	few	ASSQGPWVGENIQY
TRBV5-1	TRBJ2-5	.	ASSLDETQY
TRBV29-1	TRBJ2-3	few	SVQAGGGLDGHTDTQY
TRBV1	TRBJ2-1	.	TSSQAPWGSNEQF
TRBV9	TRBJ2-3	few	ASSESRLAGGPDTQY
TRBV19	TRBJ2-1	.	ASRWGGNNEQF
TRBV30	TRBJ2-2	.	AWSAPSGDLANTGELF
TRBV9	TRBJ1-2	few	ASSVVTTSDYGYT
TRBV7-9	TRBJ1-1	.	ASSGRQGGTEAF
TRBV7-2	TRBJ2-2	.	ASSLGQGTGELF
TRBV27	TRBJ2-7	once	ASRPLEGGMYEQY
TRBV7-9	TRBJ2-3	.	ASSRQGTQDTQY
TRBV14	TRBJ2-2	few	ASSPQVYTGELF